A selection of T cell receptor beta chains follows, all from one sample in a study of CD8+ T cells in alopecia areata. Profiling relied on immunoSEQ multiplex PCR, and the TCRdb table lists in-frame clones only, not all of them. The sample holds more than 150,000 clones, 50% to 65% seen once. The sequencing used CD8+ T cells sorted from blood, collected at week 0. Source of these receptors: a human donor with alopecia areata. CDR3s include the opening cysteine and the closing phenylalanine or tryptophan. The D gene is left open where the match is weak. Only some rows state a clone size, as once, few, many or a class for expanded clones.

>TRBV14|TRBJ2-7|15|-|-
TGTGCCAGCAGCCAAGATTTGGCGGCTCCGTACGAGCAGTACTTC
CASSQDLAAPYEQYF
>TRBV30|TRBJ2-5|17|-|TRBD2
TGTGCCTGGAGTGACGGGACTAGCGGACCCCAACAAGAGACCCAGTACTTC
CAWSDGTSGPQQETQYF
>TRBV4-1|TRBJ1-2|18|-|TRBD1
TGCGCCAGCAGCCTCACCTTAGGACAGGACGATACTAACTATGGCTACACCTTC
CASSLTLGQDDTNYGYTF
>TRBV25-1|TRBJ2-5|11|-|-
TGTGCCAGGGGGGGCCGGGAGACCCAGTACTTC
CARGGRETQYF
>TRBV19|TRBJ2-1|13|-|TRBD2
TGTGCCAGTAGTATGGAGGGGAGGGATGAGCAGTTCTTC
CASSMEGRDEQFF
>TRBV4-3|TRBJ2-1|15|-|-
TGCGCCAGCAGCCGCGGGACACTATCCTACAATGAGCAGTTCTTC
CASSRGTLSYNEQFF
>TRBV4-3|TRBJ1-1|16|-|-
TGCGCCAGCAGTCAAGATCCCGGGACACCAGGTACTGAAGCTTTCTTT
CASSQDPGTPGTEAFF
>TRBV7-3|TRBJ2-3|18|-|TRBD1
TGTGCCAGCAGCTTTTACCCGGGACAGGGGGCAAGGACAGATACGCAGTATTTT
CASSFYPGQGARTDTQYF
>TRBV4-3|TRBJ2-1|13|-|-
TGCGCCAGCAGCCAGGCTCTAAGCAATGAGCAGTTCTTC
CASSQALSNEQFF
>TRBV30|TRBJ2-3|14|-|-
TGTGCCTGGAGTGACGGGACTAGCACAGATACGCAGTATTTT
CAWSDGTSTDTQYF
>TRBV9|TRBJ2-1|11|once|-
TGTGCCAGCAGCGCCGGGGTCGAGCAGTTCTTC
CASSAGVEQFF
>TRBV5-4|TRBJ2-1|13|-|TRBD2
TGTGCCAGCCGGACTAGCGGTAACAATGAGCAGTTCTTC
CASRTSGNNEQFF
>TRBV4-3|TRBJ2-7|15|-|-
TGCGCCAGCAGCCAAGATTACCCGGGGACCTACGAGCAGTACTTC
CASSQDYPGTYEQYF
>TRBV27|TRBJ2-3|15|-|-
TGTGCCAGCAGTTCCTCGGGCTATAGCACAGATACGCAGTATTTT
CASSSSGYSTDTQYF
>TRBV29-1|TRBJ1-1|13|-|TRBD1
TGCAGCGCCTTCCCGGGACAGGTCTCTGAAGCTTTCTTT
CSAFPGQVSEAFF
>TRBV30|TRBJ2-1|13|few|TRBD2
TGTGCCTGGGGACTAGCGGACTACAATGAGCAGTTCTTC
CAWGLADYNEQFF
>TRBV27|TRBJ2-1|17|-|-
TGTGCCAGCAGTCCAAAAACAGGGAAAGGGTCCTACAATGAGCAGTTCTTC
CASSPKTGKGSYNEQFF
>TRBV29-1|TRBJ1-2|12|-|-
TGCAGCGTGCTGGACAAGAACTATGGCTACACCTTC
CSVLDKNYGYTF
>TRBV27|TRBJ1-1|12|-|TRBD1
TGTGCCAGCACCACAGGGGGCACTGAAGCTTTCTTT
CASTTGGTEAFF
>TRBV10-3|TRBJ1-2|12|-|-
TGTGCCACCAGGACGGACAACTATGGCTACACCTTC
CATRTDNYGYTF
>TRBV30|TRBJ2-7|13|-|TRBD1
TGTGCCTGGGAACCGGGACAGGGCTACGAGCAGTACTTC
CAWEPGQGYEQYF
>TRBV29-1|TRBJ2-7|12|-|TRBD1
TGCAGCGGGGCGACAGGGGACTACGAGCAGTACTTC
CSGATGDYEQYF
>TRBV5-6|TRBJ1-5|15|few|-
TGTGCCAGCAGCTTGGCCGGCAGGGGAACTCAGCCCCAGCATTTT
CASSLAGRGTQPQHF
>TRBV29-1|TRBJ2-2|15|-|TRBD2
TGCAGCGGGACGACTAGCGGGGTAAACACCGGGGAGCTGTTTTTT
CSGTTSGVNTGELFF
>TRBV15|TRBJ2-7|13|-|-
TGTGCCACCAGCAGAGATCGGGGCAGGGAGCAGTACTTC
CATSRDRGREQYF
>TRBV29-1|TRBJ1-1|11|-|TRBD1
TGCAGCGTAACGACAGGGGGGCGAGCTTTCTTT
CSVTTGGRAFF
>TRBV5-1|TRBJ2-7|13|-|-
TGCGCCAGCAGCCCAGCTCAGTCCTACGAGCAGTACTTC
CASSPAQSYEQYF
>TRBV7-9|TRBJ2-1|13|-|TRBD1
TGTGCCACCGGGACAGGGGGTTACAATGAGCAGTTCTTC
CATGTGGYNEQFF
>TRBV29-1|TRBJ2-1|16|few|-
TGCAGCGTCAAGGGACAATTTGAGGTATACTACAATGAGCAGTTCTTC
CSVKGQFEVYYNEQFF
>TRBV5-1|TRBJ2-1|15|few|-
TGCGCCAGCAGCTTGGCCTTGGGAAACCCCAATGAGCAGTTCTTC
CASSLALGNPNEQFF
>TRBV7-2|TRBJ2-4|15|-|TRBD1
TGTGCCAGCAGCTCACCTGACAGGGGCAAAAACATTCAGTACTTC
CASSSPDRGKNIQYF
>TRBV19|TRBJ1-5|15|-|TRBD1
TGTGCCAGTACGAATATCCGGGACAGAGATCAGCCCCAGCATTTT
CASTNIRDRDQPQHF
>TRBV4-3|TRBJ2-7|15|-|-
TGCGCCAGCAGCCAAGATGTAAGTCCCTCCTACGAGCAGTACTTC
CASSQDVSPSYEQYF
>TRBV29-1|TRBJ2-7|13|-|-
TGCAGCGTTGATGCCGGGAGAGAACTCGAGCAGTACTTC
CSVDAGRELEQYF
>TRBV2|TRBJ1-4|15|few|-
TGTGCCAGCAGTGAAGGAAGGGGACGGGGTGAAAAACTGTTTTTT
CASSEGRGRGEKLFF
>TRBV5-1|TRBJ2-5|15|-|-
TGCGCCAGCAGCCCACTCCCGGGATCCCAAGAGACCCAGTACTTC
CASSPLPGSQETQYF
>TRBV9|TRBJ2-7|15|-|-
TGTGCCAGCAGCGTAGGGCAAGCGAGCTCCTACGAGCAGTACTTC
CASSVGQASSYEQYF
>TRBV5-1|TRBJ1-1|11|once|-
TGCGCCAGCACCAGTGGCACTGAAGCTTTCTTT
CASTSGTEAFF
>TRBV10-1|TRBJ2-2|16|-|TRBD2
TGCGCCAGCAGTAAAACTAGCGGGACTAACACCGGGGAGCTGTTTTTT
CASSKTSGTNTGELFF
>TRBV29-1|TRBJ2-1|11|-|TRBD2
TGCAGCGGGACTAGCGGAAATGAGCAGTTCTTC
CSGTSGNEQFF
>TRBV11-2|TRBJ2-3|14|few|-
TGTGCCAGCAGCCGACGCGGAGGGACAGATACGCAGTATTTT
CASSRRGGTDTQYF
>TRBV4-3|TRBJ2-7|15|-|TRBD1
TGCGCCAGCAGCCCAGAAACAGGGGTTTCCTACGAGCAGTACTTC
CASSPETGVSYEQYF
>TRBV29-1|TRBJ1-1|15|-|-
TGCAGCGTTTCTAAACAGGGATGGGAGAACACTGAAGCTTTCTTT
CSVSKQGWENTEAFF
>TRBV29-1|TRBJ1-1|13|-|-
TGCAGCGTTGAGAACGGAGGCAACACTGAAGCTTTCTTT
CSVENGGNTEAFF
>TRBV30|TRBJ2-1|12|-|-
TGTGCCTGGAGTGTACTGGGAAAAGAGCAGTTCTTC
CAWSVLGKEQFF
>TRBV29-1|TRBJ2-1|13|few|-
TGCATCCTAGGGAGGACTCAGGTTTTCAAGCAGTTCTTC
CILGRTQVFKQFF
>TRBV25-1|TRBJ1-2|12|-|-
TGTGCCAGCCACGGCACTAACTATGGCTACACCTTC
CASHGTNYGYTF
>TRBV30|TRBJ2-1|13|-|TRBD1
TGTGCCTGGGACAGGGAAATGGGCGATGAGCAGTTCTTC
CAWDREMGDEQFF
>TRBV4-1|TRBJ1-2|14|-|-
TGCGCCAGCAGTCCCGAACAGGATAACTATGGCTACACCTTC
CASSPEQDNYGYTF
>TRBV30|TRBJ2-7|14|-|TRBD1
TGTGCCTGGAGTGTAGGACAGGGGGTCTACGAGCAGTACTTC
CAWSVGQGVYEQYF
>TRBV13|TRBJ1-1|14|-|-
TGTGCCAGCAGCTTACTGACAGGAGATACTGAAGCTTTCTTT
CASSLLTGDTEAFF
>TRBV29-1|TRBJ2-1|12|-|-
TGCAGCGCCCCTTACCATAGGAATGAGCAGTTCTTC
CSAPYHRNEQFF